One sample yielded the 3 T cell receptor beta chains listed below, sequenced in a study of T cells in Graves' hyperthyroidism and ophthalmopathy. Authors of the study amplified TCR beta CDR3 regions from RNA transcripts. TCR CDR3 underwent first-round RT-PCR with the HTBI primer set. TCRdb used MiXCR to reprocess the multiplex PCR reads, holding one entry per CDR3 protein. The repertoire has about 420,000 distinct CDR3 sequences, approximately 15% of them found once; the top ten carry roughly an eighth. What was sequenced was blood. The receptors shown here come from a woman between 18 and 29 years old with Graves' hyperthyroidism.

The V and J genes are TRBV19 and TRBJ1-2; the match to TRBD1 covers 8 bases. V lost 7 bases, J lost 0 bases, and 4 bases stayed unmatched. CDR1 and CDR2 (germline): LNHDA, SQIVND (reference sequence). The CDR3 is 14 amino acids. Written as DNA, the CDR3 is TGTGCCAGTAAAGGACAGGGATCTAACTATGGCTACACCTTC. It is translated as CASKGQGSNYGYTF.

The chain recombines TRBV6-2 or TRBV6-3 with TRBJ1-4; D is possibly TRBD1 (6 bases). V shed 5 bases and J shed 7 bases, with 14 bases lying between them. CDR3 length: 14 amino acids. CDR1 and CDR2 from the germline V gene are MNHEY and SVGEGT. This CDR3 reads CASSRTDDVEKLFF. The CDR3 DNA is TGTGCCAGCAGTCGGACAGACGACGTTGAAAAACTGTTTTTT.

J is TRBJ1-2 and V is TRBV18; D might be TRBD1 (5 bases). V was pared by 5 bases and J by 3 bases, with 10 bases between. The CDR3 extends over 13 amino acids. Germline V lookup: CDR1 KGHSH, CDR2 LQKENI. The CDR3 region is CASSTRGDYGYTF. The CDR3 DNA follows: TGTGCCAGCTCAACCCGGGGGGACTATGGCTACACCTTC.